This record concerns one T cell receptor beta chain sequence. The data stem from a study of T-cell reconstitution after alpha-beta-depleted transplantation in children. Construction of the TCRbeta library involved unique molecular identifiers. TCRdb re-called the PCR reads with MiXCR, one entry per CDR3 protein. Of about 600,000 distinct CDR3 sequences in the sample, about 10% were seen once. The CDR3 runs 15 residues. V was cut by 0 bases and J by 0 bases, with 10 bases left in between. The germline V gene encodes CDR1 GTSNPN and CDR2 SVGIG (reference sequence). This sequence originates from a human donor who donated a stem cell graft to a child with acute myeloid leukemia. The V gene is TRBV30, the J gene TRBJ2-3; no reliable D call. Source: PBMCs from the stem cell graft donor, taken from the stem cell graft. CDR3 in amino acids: CAWSVVESSTDTQYF. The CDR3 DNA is TGTGCCTGGAGTGTAGTGGAGTCCAGCACAGATACGCAGTATTTT.